Listed here are 8 T cell receptor beta chains from one sample, sequenced in a study of response to subunit inactivated influenza vaccine (dated by TCRdb to the late 2010s). The library was built by means of RT-PCR. The instrument was an Illumina HiSeq 2500. TCRdb reprocessing: public reads trimmed at Q25 with fastp, clones called with MiXCR, in-frame beta chains kept. Under each unique CDR3 protein, matching rows form one entry showing the most common genes and DNA. For this sample the table gives about 800,000 distinct CDR3 sequences, of which over 20% were detected only once. The ten largest account for roughly 10% of the sample. Sequencing was performed on PBMCs from blood, taken about 5 days after vaccination. The receptors come from a man in his fifties who received an inactivated influenza vaccine. Donor details come from another sample of the same person, matched by shared clones.

The chain uses TRBV20-1 and TRBJ2-4; D may be TRBD2 (5 bases). Germline V gives CDR1 DFQATT, CDR2 SNEGSKA (reference sequence). The CDR3 is 13 amino acids. Trimming pared 5 bases from V and 4 bases from J, leaving 12 bases between. The CDR3 nucleotides read TGCAGTGCTCGGGGAGAAACTAAAAACATTCAGTACTTC. It is translated as CSARGETKNIQYF.

This clonotype was seen a handful of times. V is TRBV10-3 and J is TRBJ1-1, with D uncertain. Trimming shortened V by 10 bases and J by 1 base, and 13 bases separated the two germline ends. The germline V gene encodes CDR1 ENHRY and CDR2 SYGVKD. CDR3 size: 13 residues. The CDR3 sequence: CATSTERNTEAFF. CDR3 DNA: TGTGCCACTTCGACGGAGAGGAACACTGAAGCTTTCTTT.

This rearrangement joins TRBV5-6 to TRBJ2-7, with TRBD1 matching 8 bases. Germline CDR1 reads SGHDT; CDR2 reads YYEEEE. V dropped 4 bases and J dropped 1; count of bases not matched to a gene: 10. There are 16 residues in the CDR3. The CDR3 loop reads CASSPEGQVISYEQYF. CDR3 bases: TGTGCCAGCAGCCCCGAGGGACAGGTTATTTCCTACGAGCAGTACTTC.

Here the CDR3 reads CASSWGQTRVTYEQYF. The CDR3 nucleotides are TGTGCCAGCAGTTGGGGTCAGACGAGGGTCACCTACGAGCAGTACTTC. The rearrangement joins TRBV12-3 or TRBV12-4 to TRBJ2-7; D may be TRBD2 (5 bases). V was clipped by 4 bases and J by 2 bases, with 18 bases between them. The CDR3 is made up of 16 amino acids.

This clonotype was counted between two and nine times. The CDR3 DNA sequence: TGTGCCAGCAGCGCTCGCGTGATTGGTGGCTACACCTTC. This encodes CASSARVIGGYTF. The rearrangement links TRBV12-3 or TRBV12-4 to TRBJ1-2; D gene ambiguous. The V gene lost 6 bases and the J gene lost 7 bases, with 15 bases spanning the gap. This CDR3 has 13 residues.

V and J are TRBV10-3 and TRBJ2-3, with unresolved D. The CDR3 spans 15 residues. V lost 0 bases, J lost 4 bases, and 11 bases lay in between. Germline V CDR1 and CDR2: ENHRY, SYGVKD. CDR3 protein: CAISESAGHSDTQYF. The CDR3 DNA follows: TGTGCCATCAGTGAGTCGGCAGGTCATTCAGATACGCAGTATTTT.

The V call is TRBV10-1, the J call TRBJ2-3; a possible D gene is TRBD2 (5 bases). Germline assignment: CDR1 WNHNN and CDR2 SYGVQD (reference sequence). This CDR3 has 11 amino acids. The V gene lost 8 bases and the J gene lost 5 bases, with 8 bases spanning the gap. The CDR3 sequence is CASAREDTQYF. The CDR3 DNA sequence: TGCGCCAGCGCTCGGGAAGATACGCAGTATTTT.

The sample holds a few counts of this clonotype. This chain connects TRBV12-3 or TRBV12-4 to TRBJ1-5; tentatively, D is TRBD1 (5 bases). This CDR3 has 14 amino acids. The V gene lost 2 bases and the J gene lost 7 bases, with 12 bases spanning the gap. The CDR3: CASSLRQGIQPQHF. The CDR3 DNA reads as TGTGCCAGCAGTTTAAGGCAGGGCATACAGCCCCAGCATTTT.